The next 14 T cell receptor beta chains were all read from a single sample in a study of cytomegalovirus exposure and HLA in healthy donors. Profiled with immunoSEQ multiplex PCR; TCRdb holds only in-frame clones, not every one. This sample yields over 70,000 clones, of which roughly 94% are seen a single time; 0.63% belongs to the top ten. The sample taken for sequencing was PBMCs. The receptors shown here come from a woman aged 18-30 years in good health and CMV-seronegative.

The chain has TRBV6-1 and TRBJ2-7; 8 bases are shared with TRBD1. Germline values: CDR1 MNHNS, CDR2 SASEGT. This CDR3 comprises 14 residues. The trim removed 3 bases at V and 6 bases at J, leaving 7 bases unmatched. Written as DNA, the CDR3 is TGTGCCAGCAGTGAGGACAGGGCTCGTTCCGAGCAGTACTTC. This codes for CASSEDRARSEQYF.

This chain links TRBV20-1 with TRBJ2-5, with D perhaps TRBD1 (5 bases). V gave up 7 bases and J gave up 3 bases, with 9 bases separating them. Germline CDR1 DFQATT, CDR2 SNEGSKA (reference sequence). The CDR3 is 11 residues long. The CDR3 nucleotides read TGCAGTGGGACAAGCGAAGAGACCCAGTACTTC. It yields the protein CSGTSEETQYF.

This chain connects TRBV6-6 to TRBJ2-7, with a weak D call TRBD1 (6 bases). The CDR3 runs to 11 residues. In germline, CDR1 is MNHNY, CDR2 SVGAGI (reference sequence). V gave up 5 bases and J gave up 4 bases, with 6 bases separating them. CDR3 sequence (DNA): TGTGCCAGCAGTACAGGGTACGAGCAGTACTTC. It is translated as CASSTGYEQYF.

This clone was recorded a few times. The chain uses TRBV15 and TRBJ1-2; 9 positions agree with TRBD1. CDR3 length: 14 amino acids. Germline CDR1 and CDR2: LNHNV and YYDKDF (reference sequence). V lost 6 bases and J lost 3; bases outside the gene matches: 5. The CDR3 protein is CATRGTGTHYGYTF. CDR3 bases: TGTGCCACCAGGGGGACAGGGACGCACTATGGCTACACCTTC.

The chain employs TRBV20-1 and TRBJ2-5; weak D call: TRBD1 (6 bases). CDR1 DFQATT and CDR2 SNEGSKA come from the germline V gene (reference sequence). This CDR3 contains 11 residues. V lost 5 bases and J lost 9, with 13 bases in between. For the CDR3, the DNA is TGCAGTGCTGGCCTTGGGGGCGCCCAGTACTTC. Residues: CSAGLGGAQYF.

The chain recombines TRBV7-9 with TRBJ2-3; D ambiguous. The length of the CDR3 is 17 residues. Trimming left V 5 bases short and J 7 bases short, with 25 bases between. Germline-derived CDR1 and CDR2 are SEHNR and FQNEAQ (reference sequence). The DNA for the CDR3 is TGTGCCAGCAGCCTCAGACGACTCGCGGAAGCACAAAATACGCAGTATTTT. Residues: CASSLRRLAEAQNTQYF.

The chain has TRBV14 and TRBJ2-5, with 11 bases identical to TRBD2. Trimming took 6 bases from V and 5 from J; bases not matched to a gene: 2. This CDR3 has 13 residues. The V gene's germline CDR1 is SGHDN and CDR2 FVKESK. The chain's CDR3 is CASSPSGRETQYF. CDR3 bases: TGTGCCAGCAGTCCTAGCGGGAGGGAGACCCAGTACTTC. The whole variable domain, filled in from reference TRBV14 and TRBJ2-5, reads EAGVTQFPSHSVIEKGQTVTLRCDPISGHDNLYWYRRVMGKEIKFLLHFVKESKQDESGMPNNRFLAERTGGTYSTLKVQPAELEDSGVYFCASSPSGRETQYFGPGTRLLVL.

The V call is TRBV6-5, the J call TRBJ1-2; 8 positions agree with TRBD1. Germline CDR1 and CDR2: MNHEY and SVGAGI. V shed 4 bases, J shed 6 bases, and the junction held 4 bases outside the gene matches. There are 13 residues in the CDR3. CDR3 DNA: TGTGCCAGCAGTTGGCCAGGGGGCCATGGCTACACCTTC. Its translation: CASSWPGGHGYTF.

V gene TRBV7-2 combines with J gene TRBJ1-1; D might be TRBD1 (6 bases). CDR1 and CDR2 from the germline V gene are SGHTA and FQGNSA. The CDR3 has 16 residues. V lost 5 bases and J lost 4, with 20 bases in between. In nucleotides, the CDR3 is TGTGCCAGCAGCACCCGGATGGGGGCGCGAGTCACTGAAGCTTTCTTT. It is translated as CASSTRMGARVTEAFF.

The chain combines TRBV11-2 with TRBJ2-2, with TRBD2 as a possible D gene (6 bases). The CDR3 is 15 amino acids. Germline V gives CDR1 SGHAT, CDR2 FQNNGV. Trimming took 4 bases from V and 0 from J, leaving 9 bases between them. CDR3 region: CASSSPGANTGELFF. For the CDR3, the DNA is TGTGCCAGCAGCTCCCCGGGGGCGAACACCGGGGAGCTGTTTTTT.

The chain is built from TRBV19 and TRBJ1-5; 7 nucleotides align to TRBD1. Germline CDR1 reads LNHDA; CDR2 reads SQIVND (reference sequence). The V and J ends lost 4 bases and 6 bases, in that order; junction bases with no gene match: 12. The CDR3 has 16 amino acids. The CDR3 reads CASSTPGHRDSQPQHF. DNA of the CDR3: TGTGCCAGTAGTACCCCCGGCCATCGGGACAGTCAGCCCCAGCATTTT.

The chain couples TRBV7-9 to TRBJ1-1; 10 nucleotides line up with TRBD1. The germline gives CDR1 SEHNR, CDR2 FQNEAQ (reference sequence). The trim removed 2 bases at V and 1 base at J, leaving 1 base unmatched. CDR3 size: 15 residues. The CDR3 region has the DNA TGTGCCAGCAGCTTATGGACAGGGGGGAACACTGAAGCTTTCTTT. This gives the protein CASSLWTGGNTEAFF.

This chain uses TRBV25-1 with TRBJ1-5; 7 nucleotides match TRBD1. V shed 8 bases and J 6 bases; nucleotides not matched to a gene: 1. CDR1 and CDR2 from the germline V gene are MGHDK and SYGVNS. This CDR3 comprises 11 residues. CDR3 bases: TGTGCCAGCGGGACAGTTCAGCCCCAGCATTTT. It yields the protein CASGTVQPQHF.

The genes are TRBV2 and TRBJ1-4; perhaps TRBD1 as D (6 bases). V lost 2 bases, J lost 8 bases, and 12 bases lay in between. CDR3 length: 14 amino acids. The V gene's germline CDR1 is SNHLY and CDR2 FYNNEI. The CDR3 DNA reads TGTGCCAGCAGTGAATGGGGGCTTGACGAAAAACTGTTTTTT. This encodes CASSEWGLDEKLFF. Looking up the rest from reference TRBV2 and TRBJ1-4 gives the full variable domain: EPEVTQTPSHQVTQMGQEVILRCVPISNHLYFYWYRQILGQKVEFLVSFYNNEISEKSEIFDDQFSVERPDGSNFTLKIRSTKLEDSAMYFCASSEWGLDEKLFFGSGTQLSVL.